Each of the 16 T cell receptor beta chains below was sequenced from the same sample in a study of response to subunit inactivated influenza vaccine (dated by TCRdb to 2017 to 2018). Libraries were built with RT-PCR. Sequencing relied on an Illumina HiSeq 2500. The public reads were reanalyzed by TCRdb: fastp trimming at Q25, MiXCR alignment, in-frame beta chains only. CDR3 protein duplicates are merged, each entry listing the most common genes and DNA. This sample has under 550,000 distinct CDR3 sequences in its table, and more than 7% of those were observed once. The top ten constitute 10% to 15% of the sample. Specimen: PBMCs from blood, collected approximately 25 months after vaccination. The receptors derive from a man between 50 and 69 years old who received an inactivated influenza vaccine. Donor details come from another sample of the same person, matched by shared clones.

The J gene is TRBJ1-1, the V gene TRBV19, with unresolved D. The CDR3 is made up of 16 amino acids. Germline V gene sequence: CDR1 LNHDA, CDR2 SQIVND (reference sequence). The V end lost 3 bases, the J end lost 4 bases, and 18 bases lay between the germline ends. The CDR3 sequence: CASSISSRGSFTEAFF. CDR3 in DNA: TGTGCCAGTAGTATCTCTAGTCGCGGGTCGTTCACTGAAGCTTTCTTT. Complete variable domain (other parts from reference TRBV19 and TRBJ1-1): DGGITQSPKYLFRKEGQNVTLSCEQNLNHDAMYWYRQDPGQGLRLIYYSQIVNDFQKGDIAEGYSVSREKKESFPLTVTSAQKNPTAFYLCASSISSRGSFTEAFFGQGTRLTVV.

This clonotype has more than one count but fewer than ten. The J gene is TRBJ1-1, the V gene TRBV20-1; D not certain. The CDR3 covers 16 residues. Trimming removed 3 bases from V and 0 bases from J, with 17 bases in between. CDR1 DFQATT and CDR2 SNEGSKA come from the germline V gene (reference sequence). CDR3 sequence reads: CSARGGGQIMNTEAFF. CDR3 sequence (DNA): TGCAGTGCTAGGGGCGGAGGGCAGATCATGAACACTGAAGCTTTCTTT.

A few counts support this clonotype. The chain combines TRBV5-1 with TRBJ2-1; 7 nucleotides align to TRBD1. CDR3 length: 15 residues. Trimming cost V 4 bases and J 6 bases; bases outside gene matches: 10. Germline V gene sequence: CDR1 SGHRS, CDR2 YFSETQ. The CDR3 spells CASSPERGPVNEQFF. The CDR3 DNA follows: TGCGCCAGCAGCCCAGAGAGGGGGCCGGTCAATGAGCAGTTCTTC. Looking up the rest from reference TRBV5-1 and TRBJ2-1 gives the full variable domain: KAGVTQTPRYLIKTRGQQVTLSCSPISGHRSVSWYQQTPGQGLQFLFEYFSETQRNKGNFPGRFSGRQFSNSRSEMNVSTLELGDSALYLCASSPERGPVNEQFFGPGTRLTVL.

Of note for this clonotype: A single base separates this from a much larger clone, so it may be a read error. The gene calls are TRBV29-1 and TRBJ2-3; the D is unclear. The CDR3 spans 13 residues. Trimming took off 5 bases at V and 0 bases at J, with 9 bases between the two ends. Germline V gene lookup returns CDR1 SQVTM and CDR2 ANQGSEA. The CDR3 loop is CSVNLVSTDTQYF. The CDR3 region has the DNA TGCAGCGTTAACCTCGTAAGCACAGATACGCAGTATTTT.

The genes are TRBV11-2 and TRBJ2-3, with unresolved D. This CDR3 region has 13 residues. Looked up from germline, CDR1 is SGHAT and CDR2 is FQNNGV. The germline V and J ends were trimmed by 0 bases and 4 bases, with 5 bases remaining between them. Here the CDR3 reads CASSLEYPDTQYF. In nucleotides, the CDR3 is TGTGCCAGCAGCTTAGAATACCCAGATACGCAGTATTTT.

The chain employs TRBV19 and TRBJ1-1, with D possibly TRBD1 on 5 matching bases. Germline CDR1 and CDR2: LNHDA and SQIVND (reference sequence). The length of the CDR3 is 15 residues. V lost 10 bases to trimming and J lost 3 bases, with 21 bases between them. The CDR3: CATLKGSLWDTEAFF. The CDR3 DNA is TGTGCCACCCTCAAGGGGAGTCTTTGGGACACTGAAGCTTTCTTT.

This clonotype was recorded a few times. The chain uses TRBV5-6 and TRBJ2-5, with a tentative D call TRBD1 (5 bases). Trimming pared 0 bases from V and 0 bases from J, leaving 6 bases between. The CDR3 has 14 amino acids. Germline lookup yields CDR1 SGHDT and CDR2 YYEEEE. The CDR3 nucleotides read TGTGCCAGCAGCTTGGGACAGTACCAAGAGACCCAGTACTTC. Translated: CASSLGQYQETQYF.

V and J are TRBV20-1 and TRBJ2-2, with 8 nucleotides matching TRBD2. CDR1 and CDR2 from the germline V gene are DFQATT and SNEGSKA (reference sequence). The CDR3 loop spans 14 amino acids. V lost 3 bases to trimming and J lost 4 bases; unmatched junction nucleotides: 4. CDR3 loop: CSARSGRSTGELFF. For the CDR3, the DNA is TGCAGTGCTAGGAGCGGGAGAAGCACCGGGGAGCTGTTTTTT.

The chain uses TRBV4-2 and TRBJ2-1; perhaps TRBD2 as D (6 bases). CDR1 is LGHNA, CDR2 YNFKEQ, per germline. V lost 11 bases and J lost 1, with 15 bases in between. This CDR3 region has 14 residues. CDR3 amino acids: CASGDGGSYNEQFF. As DNA, the CDR3 is TGTGCCTCTGGGGACGGGGGATCCTACAATGAGCAGTTCTTC.

This clonotype was seen only a few times. The CDR3 region has the DNA TGTGCCAGCAGCCTGGACATCCGCAATGAGCAGTTCTTC. Translated: CASSLDIRNEQFF. The V gene is TRBV5-6, the J gene TRBJ2-1; tentative D call: TRBD1 (5 bases). CDR1 and CDR2 (germline): SGHDT, YYEEEE. The V and J ends lost 4 bases and 6 bases respectively, with 11 bases between them. The CDR3 contains 13 residues.

This clonotype was detected only a few times. The V gene is TRBV5-6, the J gene TRBJ2-7; D is uncertain. Trimming took off 1 base at V and 4 bases at J, with 15 bases between the two ends. This CDR3 contains 15 residues. CDR1 is SGHDT and CDR2 is YYEEEE in the germline V gene. The CDR3 here is CASSLYRDNIYEQYF. For the CDR3, the DNA is TGTGCCAGCAGCTTGTATCGTGACAACATTTACGAGCAGTACTTC.

This clonotype was seen only a few times. V gene TRBV7-9 combines with J gene TRBJ2-5, with 8 bases aligning to TRBD2. With 4 bases clipped from V and 5 bases from J, the junction kept 15 bases outside the gene matches. The length of the CDR3 is 17 residues. In germline, CDR1 is SEHNR, CDR2 FQNEAQ (reference sequence). This CDR3 is CASSSGAGGRTVETQYF. The CDR3, as DNA: TGTGCCAGCAGCTCAGGTGCGGGGGGCCGGACGGTGGAGACCCAGTACTTC.

In this sample, this clonotype turned up many times. The V call is TRBV6-2 or TRBV6-3, the J call TRBJ2-7; D unclear. Germline assignment: CDR1 MNHEY and CDR2 SVGEGT. There are 13 residues in the CDR3. V was cut by 6 bases and J by 1 base, with 10 bases left in between. The CDR3 sequence: CASSDGWSYEQYF. CDR3 nucleotide sequence: TGTGCCAGCAGCGACGGATGGTCCTACGAGCAGTACTTC.

This sequence joins TRBV7-9 and TRBJ2-4; D is unresolved. Germline V gene sequence: CDR1 SEHNR, CDR2 FQNEAQ (reference sequence). The CDR3 is 14 residues long. Between the trimmed V and J ends, which lost 1 base and 5 bases, there was a span of 9 bases. The chain's CDR3 is CASSLEGYQNIQYF. The DNA for the CDR3 is TGTGCCAGCAGCTTAGAAGGGTACCAAAACATTCAGTACTTC.

J is TRBJ1-6 and V is TRBV28; D might be TRBD1 (6 bases). Germline CDR1 reads MDHEN; CDR2 reads SYDVKM. This CDR3 region has 14 residues. Trimming cost V 0 bases and J 10 bases, with 10 bases left between them. The DNA for the CDR3 is TGTGCCAGCAGTTTATGGACAGGCGGGTCACCCCTCCACTTT. Amino acids: CASSLWTGGSPLHF.

This clonotype occurred many times. This chain links TRBV28 with TRBJ2-7; 7 positions match TRBD1. V lost 6 bases to trimming and J lost 4 bases; unmatched junction nucleotides: 3. Germline V CDR1 and CDR2: MDHEN, SYDVKM. There are 12 residues in the CDR3. CDR3 nucleotide sequence: TGTGCCAGCAGATCGGGACAGTACGAGCAGTACTTC. Protein: CASRSGQYEQYF.